Detailed here is one TCR beta chain. Its target is not known. Method: immunoSEQ multiplex PCR; TCRdb's copy keeps in-frame clones and lacks some. The data show over 1.5 million clones, under 99% seen once. These data belong to a study of shared clonotypes between healthy human individuals. In the study overall: Each donor's CD4 naive and CD4 memory cells filled three plates apiece, CD8 naive two, and CD8 memory one. The study, taken as a whole, reports: Richness estimates generally favored naive over memory subsets.

The CD4+ fraction was divided into a CD45RA+ naive subset and a CD45RA-negative memory subset. What was sequenced was naive CD4+ T cells sorted from blood. Subset noted: CD45RA+ positively selected. This TCR was recovered from a man aged 25-40 years in good health.

This chain's CDR3 is CASSPRTAGGYEQYF. In nucleotides, the CDR3 is TGTGCCAGCAGCCCGAGGACAGCGGGGGGCTACGAGCAGTACTTC. This chain joins TRBV2 and TRBJ2-7, with 9 bases lining up with TRBD2. V shed 6 bases, J shed 3 bases, and the junction held 9 bases outside the gene matches. Germline V gene data show CDR1 as SNHLY and CDR2 as FYNNEI. The length of the CDR3 is 15 residues.